These 16 T cell receptor beta chains were all obtained from the same sample, sequenced in a study of T cell repertoires in cytomegalovirus infection. MiXCR was run by TCRdb on the reads, yielding one entry per CDR3 protein. The data show approximately 600,000 distinct CDR3 sequences, roughly 43% seen once. These receptors' targets are unknown. The material sequenced was cultured PBMCs, taken from culture after CMV antigen stimulation. The receptors derive from a human donor in good health (CMV status not recorded). Some clones in this sample may be carry-over from other donors' samples.

The chain employs TRBV12-3 or TRBV12-4 and TRBJ1-3; D is ambiguous. This CDR3 has 13 residues. V lost 3 bases and J lost 5, with 8 bases in between. CDR3 nucleotides: TGTGCCAGCAGTTTCGCGAGTAGAAACACCATATATTTT. This encodes CASSFASRNTIYF.

In its sample, this clonotype was seen a few times. The chain combines TRBV6-2 or TRBV6-3 with TRBJ2-5, with D hard to call. Germline V CDR1 and CDR2: MNHEY, SVGEGT. The CDR3 length is 13 residues. The V end lost 0 bases, the J end lost 0 bases, and 2 bases lay between the germline ends. The CDR3 sequence is CASSYSHQETQYF. For the CDR3, the DNA is TGTGCCAGCAGTTACTCGCACCAAGAGACCCAGTACTTC.

In its sample, this clonotype was seen a few times. The chain recombines TRBV6-2 or TRBV6-3 with TRBJ2-7; D ambiguous. V lost 4 bases and J 3 bases, leaving 7 bases between the germline ends. The CDR3 loop spans 12 amino acids. CDR1 is MNHEY and CDR2 is SVGEGT in the germline V gene. The CDR3 spells CASSWDYYEQYF. CDR3 nucleotide sequence: TGTGCCAGCAGTTGGGATTACTACGAGCAGTACTTC.

This clonotype appeared a few times. The rearrangement uses TRBV2 and TRBJ1-5; maybe TRBD1 (5 bases). Germline assignment: CDR1 SNHLY and CDR2 FYNNEI. Trimming removed 1 base at V and 9 bases at J, with 13 bases between. The CDR3 extends over 14 amino acids. The chain's CDR3 is CASSEGTGSRPQHF. DNA for the CDR3: TGTGCCAGCAGTGAAGGTACAGGTAGCAGGCCCCAGCATTTT.

This clonotype has a handful of counts. This chain uses TRBV6-2 or TRBV6-3 with TRBJ2-7; D possibly corresponds to TRBD1 (5 bases). Trimming stripped 5 bases from V and 2 bases from J, with 13 bases between. The CDR3 extends over 14 amino acids. The germline V gene has CDR1 MNHEY and CDR2 SVGEGT. In DNA, the CDR3 is TGTGCCAGCAGTGTGGGAAGGGGCGCCTACGAGCAGTACTTC. Encoded protein: CASSVGRGAYEQYF.

The chain couples TRBV29-1 to TRBJ2-3, with TRBD1 matching 7 bases. The trim removed 7 bases at V and 6 bases at J, leaving 10 bases unmatched. In germline, CDR1 is SQVTM, CDR2 ANQGSEA. This CDR3 region has 13 residues. For the CDR3, the DNA is TGCAGCGGACAGGGCCTTTCGGTGGATACGCAGTATTTT. Its translation: CSGQGLSVDTQYF.

This clonotype has a handful of counts. The chain is built from TRBV7-2 and TRBJ2-1, with D perhaps TRBD1 or TRBD2 (7 bases each). V shed 5 bases and J shed 0 bases, with 17 bases lying between them. There are 17 residues in the CDR3. The V gene's germline CDR1 is SGHTA and CDR2 FQGNSA. The CDR3 bases are TGTGCCAGCAGCCCCAGGGGGGGGCGAGGCTCCTACAATGAGCAGTTCTTC. Amino acids: CASSPRGGRGSYNEQFF.

On this clonotype itself: At one boundary the junction diverges from the germline segment, which might be a read error. The chain carries TRBV5-3 and TRBJ2-1; 11 bases map to TRBD1. TRBV5-3 is an open reading frame, and its role is uncertain. The CDR3 covers 15 residues. Here the CDR3 reads CASSSWGQGVGEQFF. CDR3 in DNA: TGTGCCAGCAGCTCTTGGGGACAGGGGGTGGGGGAGCAGTTCTTC.

This rearrangement joins TRBV20-1 to TRBJ1-5, with D hard to call. CDR1 is DFQATT and CDR2 is SNEGSKA in the germline V gene (reference sequence). There are 13 residues in the CDR3. V lost 6 bases to trimming and J lost 4 bases, with 13 bases between them. The CDR3 DNA reads as TGCAGTGCCCGCGACAATCGGAATCAGCCCCAGCATTTT. Encoded protein: CSARDNRNQPQHF.

This chain connects TRBV12-3 or TRBV12-4 to TRBJ2-5; the D gene could be TRBD1 or TRBD2 (5 bases each). The germline V and J ends were trimmed by 6 bases and 0 bases, with 11 bases remaining between them. CDR3 length: 14 residues. CDR3 in amino acids: CASRPGRNQETQYF. DNA for the CDR3: TGTGCCAGCAGACCGGGGCGAAACCAAGAGACCCAGTACTTC.

The table lists this clonotype with a few counts. The genes are TRBV7-2 and TRBJ2-3, with a weak D call TRBD2 (5 bases). CDR1 and CDR2 from the germline V gene are SGHTA and FQGNSA. The CDR3 runs 18 residues. V lost 4 bases and J 2 bases, leaving 22 bases between the germline ends. CDR3 bases: TGTGCCAGCAGCTGGGGAAAGCGGTCGGGTCCCCTCACAGATACGCAGTATTTT. Translation gives CASSWGKRSGPLTDTQYF. Drawing the rest from reference TRBV7-2 and TRBJ2-3, the complete variable domain is GAGVSQSPSNKVTEKGKDVELRCDPISGHTALYWYRQSLGQGLEFLIYFQGNSAPDKSGLPSDRFSAERTGGSVSTLTIQRTQQEDSAVYLCASSWGKRSGPLTDTQYFGPGTRLTVL.

The chain couples TRBV12-3 or TRBV12-4 to TRBJ2-7, with D tentatively TRBD1 or TRBD2 (7 bases each). This CDR3 is built from 14 residues. V lost 5 bases to trimming and J lost 6 bases, with 17 bases between them. The CDR3 DNA reads TGTGCCAGCAGTGCGACAGGGAGGGTCGGCGAGCAGTACGTC. Its translation: CASSATGRVGEQYV.

The gene calls are TRBV7-2 and TRBJ2-5; 14 bases line up with TRBD2. V was pared by 5 bases and J by 3 bases, with 5 bases of the junction left unmatched. Germline loops: CDR1 SGHTA, CDR2 FQGNSA. This CDR3 has 16 residues. The CDR3 is CASSPPGLAGEETQYF. CDR3 bases: TGTGCCAGCAGCCCTCCGGGACTAGCGGGGGAAGAGACCCAGTACTTC.

This chain joins TRBV5-4 and TRBJ1-1; no definite D call. The germline CDR1 and CDR2 sequences are SGHNT and YYREEE (reference sequence). The CDR3 length is 14 residues. The V end was cut by 4 bases, the J end by 1 base, with 11 bases between. This chain's CDR3 is CASSQAPQNTEAFF. DNA of the CDR3: TGTGCCAGCAGCCAAGCCCCCCAGAACACTGAAGCTTTCTTT. Combining the CDR3 with reference TRBV5-4 and TRBJ1-1 gives the whole variable domain ETGVTQSPTHLIKTRGQQVTLRCSSQSGHNTVSWYQQALGQGPQFIFQYYREEENGRGNFPPRFSGLQFPNYSSELNVNALELDDSALYLCASSQAPQNTEAFFGQGTRLTVV.

This clonotype was seen more than once but under ten times. This chain joins TRBV5-1 and TRBJ2-2; 9 bases map to TRBD2. Germline V gene data show CDR1 as SGHRS and CDR2 as YFSETQ. The CDR3 consists of 16 residues. The V gene end was trimmed by 1 base and the J gene end by 7 bases; junction bases not matched to a gene: 8. CDR3 bases: TGCGCCAGCAGCTTGCGGTCTAGCGGGACCGGCGGGGAGCTGTTTTTT. Amino acids: CASSLRSSGTGGELFF.

This clonotype has a count of ten or more. This chain joins TRBV7-8 and TRBJ1-1, with TRBD1 as a possible D gene (6 bases). Germline assignment: CDR1 SGHVS and CDR2 FQNEAQ. This CDR3 is built from 14 residues. V was cut by 6 bases and J by 2 bases, with 13 bases left in between. CDR3 in DNA: TGTGCCAGCAGTCGACAGGAGGGAAACACTGAAGCTTTCTTT. Its translation is CASSRQEGNTEAFF.